These 27 T cell receptor beta chains originate from one sample sequenced in a study of beta chain features in type 1 diabetes. The investigators reverse transcribed all of the isolated RNA, so they sequenced expressed TCRB transcripts. Sequencing was performed with immunoSEQ multiplex PCR; in TCRdb, only in-frame clones are kept and a portion is missing. There are 200,000 to 250,000 clones in the sample; roughly 10% occur only once, and about 1.2% lies in the top ten. The specimen was central memory CD4+ T cells from blood. Receptors were obtained from a man younger than 35 in good health.

This clone was found a few times. The genes are TRBV2 and TRBJ2-3; D is unclear. The CDR3 totals 19 residues. The V end lost 1 base, the J end lost 2 bases, and 22 bases lay between the germline ends. The germline V gene encodes CDR1 SNHLY and CDR2 FYNNEI. The CDR3 nucleotides read TGTGCCAGCAGTGAAGAGACTTTTCTGGCGGTCTCTGACACAGATACGCAGTATTTT. Protein product: CASSEETFLAVSDTDTQYF.

The rearrangement links TRBV4-2 to TRBJ2-3, with a possible D match to TRBD2 (5 bases). This CDR3 contains 15 residues. The V and J ends lost 4 bases and 0 bases respectively, with 11 bases between them. Looked up from germline, CDR1 is LGHNA and CDR2 is YNFKEQ. The CDR3 DNA reads TGTGCCAGCAGCCGGTCGCGGACTAGCACAGATACGCAGTATTTT. This encodes CASSRSRTSTDTQYF.

The chain joins TRBV14 to TRBJ2-1; D unresolved. V was shortened by 0 bases and J by 7 bases, with 7 bases between the two germline ends. The germline V gene has CDR1 SGHDN and CDR2 FVKESK. This CDR3 is 13 amino acids long. The chain's CDR3 is CASSQDMRNEQFF. In nucleotides, the CDR3 is TGTGCCAGCAGCCAAGATATGAGGAATGAGCAGTTCTTC.

The J gene is TRBJ2-1, the V gene TRBV30; 7 nucleotides line up with TRBD1. The germline CDR1 and CDR2 sequences are GTSNPN and SVGIG (reference sequence). Trimming removed 5 bases from V and 2 bases from J; junction bases left unmatched: 6. The length of the CDR3 is 14 residues. This CDR3 reads CAWSRDSTYNEQFF. CDR3 nucleotides: TGTGCCTGGTCTCGGGACAGTACCTACAATGAGCAGTTCTTC.

The chain has TRBV6-6 and TRBJ2-5; D uncertain. V was trimmed by 6 bases and J by 5 bases, leaving 16 bases between them. The CDR3 runs 14 residues. CDR1 and CDR2 (germline): MNHNY, SVGAGI (reference sequence). CDR3 protein: CASSSGQLMETQYF. The DNA of the CDR3 is TGTGCCAGCAGCTCGGGTCAATTAATGGAGACCCAGTACTTC.

This clone has a handful of counts. Additional DNA sequences in this sample encode the identical CDR3. The rearrangement uses TRBV28 and TRBJ1-4; the D gene is possibly TRBD1 (5 bases). The CDR3 is 15 residues long. Per the germline V gene, CDR1 is MDHEN and CDR2 is SYDVKM. The V and J ends lost 5 bases and 3 bases respectively, with 13 bases between them. CDR3 sequence reads: CASSPGGGSNEKLFF. DNA for the CDR3: TGTGCCAGCAGTCCTGGCGGGGGGTCTAATGAAAAACTGTTTTTT.

The chain is built from TRBV21-1 and TRBJ2-7. TRBV21-1 is marked as a pseudogene. This CDR3 region has 12 residues. CDR3 loop: CASNPDSYEQYF. DNA for the CDR3: TGTGCCAGCAACCCGGACTCCTACGAGCAGTACTTC.

This clone was counted between two and nine times. The rearrangement joins TRBV5-1 to TRBJ2-7; no reliable D call. Germline CDR1 and CDR2: SGHRS and YFSETQ. V was clipped by 4 bases and J by 0 bases, with 11 bases between them. The length of the CDR3 is 14 residues. In DNA form, the CDR3 reads TGCGCCAGCAGCGCGAGCGCTATCTCCTACGAGCAGTACTTC. Residues: CASSASAISYEQYF.

The table lists this clone with a few counts. This rearrangement joins TRBV9 to TRBJ2-1; D not certain. This CDR3 has 14 amino acids. Trimming removed 0 bases from V and 5 bases from J, with 9 bases in between. Germline CDR1 reads SGDLS; CDR2 reads YYNGEE. The DNA for the CDR3 is TGTGCCAGCAGCGTAGGTAACCTCGACAATGAGCAGTTCTTC. Encoded protein: CASSVGNLDNEQFF.

This clone showed up many times. This chain connects TRBV27 to TRBJ2-1; possibly TRBD2 for D (6 bases). This CDR3 region has 12 residues. CDR1 and CDR2 from the germline V gene are MNHEY and SMNVEV (reference sequence). V lost 4 bases and J lost 8, with 9 bases in between. The CDR3 sequence is CASSSAGHEQFF. The CDR3 DNA follows: TGTGCCAGCAGTTCCGCGGGGCATGAGCAGTTCTTC.

This clone was detected a few times. A much larger clone differs by one base, so this may be a read error. The chain carries TRBV19 and TRBJ2-6; no reliable D call. The CDR3 consists of 14 residues. Germline V gives CDR1 LNHDA, CDR2 SQIVND (reference sequence). Trimming left V 3 bases short and J 2 bases short, with 5 bases between. CDR3 sequence: CASSMRAGANVLTF. The CDR3 bases are TGTGCCAGTAGTATGCGCGCTGGGGCCAACGTCCTGACTTTC.

This clone was recorded a few times. The J gene is TRBJ1-2, the V gene TRBV4-1; D not resolved. Germline lookup yields CDR1 MGHRA and CDR2 YSYEKL. This CDR3 has 14 residues. Trimming removed 1 base at V and 5 bases at J, with 11 bases between. For the CDR3, the DNA is TGCGCCAGCAGCCAAGTCATCCCGTTATATGGCTACACCTTC. Its translation is CASSQVIPLYGYTF.

This clone has only a few counts. V gene TRBV11-2 combines with J gene TRBJ2-4; possible D gene TRBD1, 7 bases. The CDR3 contains 14 residues. The V end lost 2 bases, the J end lost 9 bases, and 14 bases lay between the germline ends. Germline assignment: CDR1 SGHAT and CDR2 FQNNGV. Here the CDR3 DNA reads TGTGCCAGCAGCTTACCCCGACAGGGAGGCATTCAGTACTTC. Translating gives CASSLPRQGGIQYF.

This chain uses TRBV9 with TRBJ2-5, with D maybe TRBD2 (6 bases). V was shortened by 4 bases and J by 2 bases, with 12 bases between the two germline ends. Germline V gene lookup returns CDR1 SGDLS and CDR2 YYNGEE. This CDR3 has 14 residues. The CDR3 reads CASSQGGSQETQYF. The DNA of the CDR3 is TGTGCCAGCAGCCAAGGAGGGTCGCAAGAGACCCAGTACTTC.

The chain is built from TRBV7-3 and TRBJ1-1; no reliable D call. Deletions cut 4 bases from V and 3 bases from J, with 9 bases between. Germline V lookup: CDR1 SGHTA, CDR2 FQGTGA. This CDR3 spans 13 amino acids. In DNA, the CDR3 is TGTGCCAGCAGCTGGCTGAGGTACACTGAAGCTTTCTTT. It yields the protein CASSWLRYTEAFF. Drawing the rest from reference TRBV7-3 and TRBJ1-1, the complete variable domain is GAGVSQTPSNKVTEKGKYVELRCDPISGHTALYWYRQSLGQGPEFLIYFQGTGAADDSGLPNDRFFAVRPEGSVSTLKIQRTERGDSAVYLCASSWLRYTEAFFGQGTRLTVV.

This clone has only a few counts. The V gene is TRBV30, the J gene TRBJ2-2; maybe TRBD2 (6 bases). Germline CDR1 GTSNPN, CDR2 SVGIG (reference sequence). The germline V and J ends were trimmed by 5 bases and 3 bases, with 10 bases remaining between them. The CDR3 is 13 amino acids. The CDR3 DNA reads as TGTGCCTGGGCCGGCGGGGACACCGGGGAGCTGTTTTTT. Encoded protein: CAWAGGDTGELFF.

This clone was seen a few times. The chain carries TRBV7-9 and TRBJ2-3, with TRBD2 matching 8 bases. The CDR3 covers 15 residues. Germline assignment: CDR1 SEHNR and CDR2 FQNEAQ (reference sequence). V trimming: 6 bases; J trimming: 1 base; junction bases outside the gene matches: 6. Here the CDR3 reads CASSLTSGRTDTQYF. DNA of the CDR3: TGTGCCAGCAGTCTTACTAGCGGCCGCACAGATACGCAGTATTTT.

This chain joins TRBV7-2 and TRBJ1-2; 9 bases match TRBD1. V lost 5 bases and J lost 8; bases outside the gene matches: 12. Germline V gene data show CDR1 as SGHTA and CDR2 as FQGNSA. This CDR3 contains 15 residues. CDR3 loop: CASSRPGQGSRGYTF. DNA for the CDR3: TGTGCCAGCAGCAGGCCGGGACAGGGATCGAGGGGCTACACCTTC.

This clone has a handful of counts. The chain combines TRBV29-1 with TRBJ2-3; D possibly corresponds to TRBD1 (6 bases). Trimming removed 6 bases at V and 2 bases at J, with 15 bases between. From germline, CDR1 is SQVTM and CDR2 ANQGSEA. CDR3 length equals 14 residues. The CDR3 spells CSVVKRGYTDTQYF. The CDR3 nucleotides are TGCAGCGTCGTGAAGAGGGGGTACACAGATACGCAGTATTTT.

This rearrangement joins TRBV19 to TRBJ1-1, with TRBD1 identical over 9 bases. After removal of 8 bases from V and 4 bases from J, the junction contained 11 bases not matched to a gene. The germline V gene has CDR1 LNHDA and CDR2 SQIVND (reference sequence). The CDR3 contains 15 residues. Here the CDR3 reads CASALSDRGSTEAFF. Written as DNA, the CDR3 is TGTGCCAGTGCGCTTTCGGACAGGGGAAGCACTGAAGCTTTCTTT.

The chain employs TRBV27 and TRBJ2-6; D might be TRBD2 (6 bases). V shed 8 bases and J shed 2 bases, with 10 bases lying between them. The germline gives CDR1 MNHEY, CDR2 SMNVEV (reference sequence). The CDR3 totals 14 residues. CDR3 in amino acids: CASAGRAGANVLTF. In nucleotides, the CDR3 is TGTGCCAGCGCGGGAAGGGCTGGGGCCAACGTCCTGACTTTC.

This clone was observed a handful of times. This chain uses TRBV7-9 with TRBJ1-2; D is uncertain. V was clipped by 4 bases and J by 6 bases, with 9 bases between them. Germline CDR1 SEHNR, CDR2 FQNEAQ (reference sequence). The CDR3 length is 12 residues. The CDR3 region is CASSSYGDGYTF. The CDR3 DNA reads as TGTGCCAGCAGCTCCTATGGGGATGGCTACACCTTC.

This clone was counted at least ten times. The rearrangement uses TRBV7-9 and TRBJ2-1, with 7 nucleotides matching TRBD2. The germline V gene has CDR1 SEHNR and CDR2 FQNEAQ (reference sequence). The V segment lost 2 bases and the J segment 5 bases; nucleotides outside the gene matches: 6. This CDR3 spans 15 amino acids. The CDR3 DNA follows: TGTGCCAGCAGCTTATGGCGGGAGCCCAACAATGAGCAGTTCTTC. It is translated as CASSLWREPNNEQFF.

The chain is built from TRBV7-8 and TRBJ2-7; the D gene is possibly TRBD2 (6 bases). Germline V lookup: CDR1 SGHVS, CDR2 FQNEAQ. The V end lost 5 bases, the J end lost 4 bases, and 18 bases lay between the germline ends. CDR3 length: 15 residues. This CDR3 is CASSPQTLAGYEQYF. CDR3 DNA: TGTGCCAGCAGCCCACAAACCTTGGCGGGATACGAGCAGTACTTC.

Comments on this clone: A much bigger clone sits one base away, suggesting this may be a read error. This sample also contains other DNA sequences that code for the same CDR3. The CDR3 coding sequence is TGTGCCAGCAGTGAGAGGGACGGGGTAGCCAAAAACATTCAGTACTTC. This sequence encodes CASSERDGVAKNIQYF. The rearrangement links TRBV6-1 to TRBJ2-4; D could derive from TRBD1 or TRBD2 (5 bases each). This CDR3 spans 16 amino acids. The ends were cut back, 3 bases at V and 0 bases at J, with 12 bases in the middle. Germline lookup yields CDR1 MNHNS and CDR2 SASEGT.

This clone was seen a few times. This sequence joins TRBV29-1 and TRBJ2-7, with 10 bases identical to TRBD1. CDR1 SQVTM and CDR2 ANQGSEA come from the germline V gene. The junction had 4 bases not matched to a gene; V was cut back by 6 bases and J by 5 bases. The CDR3 runs to 12 residues. CDR3 bases: TGCAGCGTCCCCGGGACAGGGGACGAGCAGTACTTC. Translation: CSVPGTGDEQYF.

This clone was observed a handful of times. The J gene is TRBJ1-1, the V gene TRBV28; TRBD1 might be the D (5 bases). V lost 8 bases and J lost 3, with 7 bases in between. CDR1 and CDR2 from the germline V gene are MDHEN and SYDVKM. The CDR3 length is 11 residues. CDR3 sequence reads: CASWGYTEAFF. CDR3 bases: TGTGCCAGCTGGGGGTACACTGAAGCTTTCTTT.